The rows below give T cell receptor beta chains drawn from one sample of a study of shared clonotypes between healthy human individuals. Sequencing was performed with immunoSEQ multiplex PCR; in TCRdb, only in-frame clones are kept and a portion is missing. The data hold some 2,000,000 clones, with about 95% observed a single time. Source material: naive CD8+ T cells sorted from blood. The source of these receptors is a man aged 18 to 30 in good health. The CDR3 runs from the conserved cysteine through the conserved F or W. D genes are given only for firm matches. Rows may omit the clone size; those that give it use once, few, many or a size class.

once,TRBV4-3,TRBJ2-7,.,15,CASSQEAGFSYEQYF,TGCGCCAGCAGCCAAGAAGCTGGGTTCTCCTACGAGCAGTACTTC
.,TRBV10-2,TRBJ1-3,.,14,CASSEVTPGNTIYF,TGCGCCAGCAGTGAAGTGACACCTGGAAACACCATATATTTT
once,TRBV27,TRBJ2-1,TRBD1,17,CASSLIRVRGNYNEQFF,TGTGCCAGCAGTTTGATTCGGGTCAGGGGGAACTACAATGAGCAGTTCTTC
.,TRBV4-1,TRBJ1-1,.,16,CASSQDGQGRGTEAFF,TGCGCCAGCAGCCAAGATGGGCAGGGGAGGGGAACTGAAGCTTTCTTT
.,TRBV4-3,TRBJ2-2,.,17,CASSFQAIGANTGELFF,TGCGCCAGCAGCTTTCAAGCTATTGGCGCGAACACCGGGGAGCTGTTTTTT
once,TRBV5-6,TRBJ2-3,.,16,CASSLGGFASTDTQYF,TGTGCCAGCAGCTTGGGAGGGTTTGCTAGCACAGATACGCAGTATTTT
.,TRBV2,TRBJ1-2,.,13,CAQRQGGDYGYTF,TGTGCCCAGCGGCAGGGAGGGGACTATGGCTACACCTTC
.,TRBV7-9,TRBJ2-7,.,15,CASSLVNQDPYEQYF,TGTGCCAGCAGCTTAGTTAACCAGGACCCCTACGAGCAGTACTTC
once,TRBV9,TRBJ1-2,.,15,CASSPSGGTYYGYTF,TGTGCCAGCAGCCCCAGCGGGGGTACCTACTATGGCTACACCTTC
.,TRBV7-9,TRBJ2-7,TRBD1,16,CASSTSGTGLAYEQYF,TGTGCCAGCAGCACCAGCGGGACAGGGTTAGCCTACGAGCAGTACTTC
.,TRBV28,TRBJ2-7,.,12,CASSRGGYEQYF,TGTGCCAGCAGCAGGGGGGGGTACGAGCAGTACTTC
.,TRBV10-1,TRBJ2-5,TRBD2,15,CASSPARGSPPDQYF,TGCGCCAGCAGTCCGGCGCGGGGGTCCCCCCCAGACCAGTACTTC
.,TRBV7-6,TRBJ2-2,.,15,CASSPPAANTGELFF,TGTGCCAGCAGCCCCCCCGCCGCGAACACCGGGGAGCTGTTTTTT
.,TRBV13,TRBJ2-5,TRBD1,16,CASSLEGAYGQETQYF,TGTGCCAGCAGCTTAGAGGGGGCTTATGGCCAAGAGACCCAGTACTTC
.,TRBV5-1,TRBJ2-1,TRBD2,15,CASSPPGLVVHEQFF,TGCGCCAGCAGCCCGCCGGGACTAGTCGTCCATGAGCAGTTCTTC
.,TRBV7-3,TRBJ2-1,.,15,CASSLTPGPYNEQFF,TGTGCCAGCAGCTTAACCCCAGGACCCTACAATGAGCAGTTCTTC
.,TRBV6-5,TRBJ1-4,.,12,CASSPDHEKLFF,TGTGCCAGCAGTCCGGACCACGAAAAACTGTTTTTT
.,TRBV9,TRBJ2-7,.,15,CASSVGPGAGWEQYF,TGTGCCAGCAGCGTAGGGCCGGGGGCAGGCTGGGAGCAGTACTTC
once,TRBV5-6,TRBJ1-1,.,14,CASSLVSENTEAFF,TGTGCCAGCAGCTTGGTTAGTGAAAACACTGAAGCTTTCTTT
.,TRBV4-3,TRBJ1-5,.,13,CASSQARHQPQHF,TGCGCCAGCAGCCAAGCCCGTCATCAGCCCCAGCATTTT